The 15 T cell receptor beta chains below were found in one sample sequenced in a study of T cell responses to AZD1222 COVID-19 vaccine. Some clones are missing from TCRdb's copy, which holds only in-frame ones; the method was immunoSEQ multiplex PCR. The sample holds 150,000 to 200,000 clones, about 90% seen once. The sequences come from peripheral blood, collected on day 0 of AZD1222 vaccination. These TCRs come from an adult in good health.

This chain links TRBV7-3 with TRBJ2-7, with D possibly matching TRBD1 (6 bases). The V and J ends lost 5 bases and 1 base respectively, with 12 bases between them. This CDR3 is 14 amino acids long. Per germline, CDR1 SGHTA and CDR2 FQGTGA. CDR3 nucleotide sequence: TGTGCCAGCAGCCTCACCGGACAGTCCTACGAGCAGTACTTC. Translated, it gives CASSLTGQSYEQYF.

The V call is TRBV4-3, the J call TRBJ2-2; the match to TRBD1 covers 7 bases. J lost 6 bases, V lost 0 bases, and 13 bases had no gene match. Germline V lookup: CDR1 LGHNA, CDR2 YSLEER. There are 18 residues in the CDR3. As DNA, the CDR3 is TGCGCCAGCAGCCAAGACTGGACAGGACTCCACTCCTCCGGGGAGCTGTTTTTT. It yields the protein CASSQDWTGLHSSGELFF.

The chain combines TRBV24-1 with TRBJ2-1; 7 bases map to TRBD1. The CDR3 spans 15 residues. CDR1 is KGHDR and CDR2 is SFDVKD in the germline V gene. V shed 6 bases and J 0 bases; nucleotides not matched to a gene: 4. The CDR3 spells CATSLTGSSYNEQFF. The CDR3 bases are TGTGCCACCAGTTTGACAGGGAGCTCCTACAATGAGCAGTTCTTC.

The chain combines TRBV19 with TRBJ1-1, with 8 bases that match TRBD1. CDR1 and CDR2 from the germline V gene are LNHDA and SQIVND (reference sequence). The ends lost 8 bases at V and 5 bases at J; junction bases unmatched: 7. CDR3 size: 13 residues. The CDR3 DNA reads TGTGCCAGTCACGGACAGGGCAGAACTGAAGCTTTCTTT. Translated, it gives CASHGQGRTEAFF.

The gene calls are TRBV27 and TRBJ1-6, with 7 bases matching TRBD1. The J segment lost 9 bases and the V segment lost 6 bases, leaving 5 bases of the junction unmatched. The CDR3 consists of 13 residues. Germline CDR1 is MNHEY and CDR2 is SMNVEV (reference sequence). The CDR3 nucleotides read TGTGCCAGCAGCGAGGGGGCGAGTTCACCCCTCCACTTT. Translation: CASSEGASSPLHF.

The chain has TRBV18 and TRBJ1-6; TRBD1 is a possible D gene (6 bases). The CDR3 sequence is 15 residues long. Trimming stripped 2 bases from V and 7 bases from J, with 12 bases between. In germline, CDR1 is KGHSH, CDR2 LQKENI. DNA for the CDR3: TGTGCCAGCTCACCAAAGTCAACAGGGAATTCACCCCTCCACTTT. Amino acid sequence: CASSPKSTGNSPLHF.

This clone was recorded once. The chain combines TRBV3-1 (or the pseudogene TRBV3-2) with TRBJ1-4; D remains unclear. The V gene's germline CDR1 is LGHDT and CDR2 YNNKEL (reference sequence). Trimming stripped 4 bases from V and 2 bases from J, with 8 bases between. The CDR3 has 14 residues. The chain's CDR3 is CASSRALTNEKLFF. CDR3 DNA sequence: TGTGCCAGCAGCCGCGCCTTGACTAATGAAAAACTGTTTTTT.

The V and J genes are TRBV18 and TRBJ1-6, with 7 positions matching TRBD1. J gave up 7 bases and V 3 bases, and 3 bases lay outside the gene matches. Germline CDR1 is KGHSH and CDR2 is LQKENI. The CDR3 has 14 residues. Here the CDR3 DNA reads TGTGCCAGCTCACCGGCGGACAGGAATTCACCCCTCCACTTT. Protein sequence: CASSPADRNSPLHF.

The rearrangement links TRBV29-1 to TRBJ2-1; possible D gene TRBD2, 5 bases. The CDR3 consists of 13 residues. Trimming removed 1 base from V and 7 bases from J, with 11 bases in between. Germline values: CDR1 SQVTM, CDR2 ANQGSEA. The CDR3 DNA is TGCAGCGTTGAAGTCGGGTCGGGGAATGAGCAGTTCTTC. Its translation: CSVEVGSGNEQFF.

The gene calls are TRBV6-2 or TRBV6-3 and TRBJ1-1, with TRBD1 as a possible D gene (6 bases). Trimming took 0 bases from V and 3 from J, leaving 14 bases between them. The CDR3 extends over 16 amino acids. Germline CDR1 reads MNHEY; CDR2 reads SVGEGT. The CDR3 sequence is CASSYSPGGRDTEAFF. DNA for the CDR3: TGTGCCAGCAGTTACTCTCCCGGGGGGCGGGACACTGAAGCTTTCTTT.

The rearrangement joins TRBV18 to TRBJ2-3; D is undetermined. Germline V gene data show CDR1 as KGHSH and CDR2 as LQKENI. This CDR3 is built from 13 residues. V dropped 6 bases and J dropped 0 bases, with 7 bases sitting between them. The CDR3 loop is CASSPPSTDTQYF. CDR3 bases: TGTGCCAGCTCTCCCCCTAGCACAGATACGCAGTATTTT.

The chain couples TRBV9 to TRBJ2-1, with D possibly matching TRBD2 (6 bases). V shed 3 bases and J shed 10 bases, with 14 bases lying between them. The CDR3 totals 13 residues. Germline values: CDR1 SGDLS, CDR2 YYNGEE. This CDR3 reads CASSAGLEGEQFF. DNA of the CDR3: TGTGCCAGCAGCGCGGGACTGGAAGGAGAGCAGTTCTTC.

The rearrangement uses TRBV28 and TRBJ1-5; maybe TRBD1 (5 bases). The CDR3 is 15 amino acids. The V and J ends lost 4 bases and 2 bases respectively, with 12 bases between them. The germline V gene has CDR1 MDHEN and CDR2 SYDVKM. For the CDR3, the DNA is TGTGCCAGCAGTTCTCCGTGGGGGGGCAATCAGCCCCAGCATTTT. Amino acid sequence: CASSSPWGGNQPQHF. Filled out from reference TRBV28 and TRBJ1-5, the complete variable domain reads DVKVTQSSRYLVKRTGEKVFLECVQDMDHENMFWYRQDPGLGLRLIYFSYDVKMKEKGDIPEGYSVSREKKERFSLILESASTNQTSMYLCASSSPWGGNQPQHFGDGTRLSIL.

The chain uses TRBV10-1 and TRBJ2-7; TRBD2 matches 7 bases. The CDR3 contains 15 residues. CDR1 is WNHNN and CDR2 is SYGVQD in the germline V gene (reference sequence). Losses at the gene ends were 4 bases for V and 6 bases for J; bases not matched to a gene: 12. The CDR3 DNA follows: TGCGCCAGCAGTGTTTTAGCGGCGGGAGCAGGCGAGCAGTACTTC. Translated, it gives CASSVLAAGAGEQYF.

The chain uses TRBV6-5 and TRBJ2-7; D unresolved. Germline values: CDR1 MNHEY, CDR2 SVGAGI. The CDR3 covers 14 residues. The V end was cut by 6 bases, the J end by 1 base, with 13 bases between. CDR3 DNA: TGTGCCAGCAGCCCGACGCATCTATCCTACGAGCAGTACTTC. This gives the protein CASSPTHLSYEQYF.